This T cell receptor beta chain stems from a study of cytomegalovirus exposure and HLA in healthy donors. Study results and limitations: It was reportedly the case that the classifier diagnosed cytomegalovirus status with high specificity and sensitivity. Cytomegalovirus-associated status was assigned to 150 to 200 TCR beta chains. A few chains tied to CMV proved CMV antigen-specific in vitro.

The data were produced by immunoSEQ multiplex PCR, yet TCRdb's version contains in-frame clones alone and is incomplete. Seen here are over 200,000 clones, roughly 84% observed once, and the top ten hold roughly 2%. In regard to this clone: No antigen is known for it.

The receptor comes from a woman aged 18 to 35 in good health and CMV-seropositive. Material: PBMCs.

CDR3 amino acids: CATSRSGGVQPQHF. The CDR3, as DNA: TGTGCCACCAGCAGATCAGGGGGCGTGCAGCCCCAGCATTTT. This rearrangement joins TRBV15 to TRBJ1-5; 8 bases map to TRBD1. With 2 bases clipped from V and 7 bases from J, the junction kept 4 bases outside the gene matches. The germline V gene encodes CDR1 LNHNV and CDR2 YYDKDF (reference sequence). This CDR3 has 14 residues.